Below are 10 T cell receptor beta chains sequenced from a single sample in a study of T cells in localized non-small cell lung cancer. Libraries were prepared by immunoSEQ multiplex PCR; TCRdb keeps only in-frame clonotypes and omits some of them. The profile shows tens of thousands of clones, 70% to 90% of them singletons. The specimen comprised peripheral blood, sampled before any cancer treatment. The origin of the receptors is a man aged 40-75 years with stage I lung adenocarcinoma.

This clone was counted once. The CDR3 bases are TGTGCCAGCAGCCCCGCTAGCGGGGTGGCGCAGTATTTT. It specifies CASSPASGVAQYF. The chain joins TRBV7-2 to TRBJ2-3, with 9 bases fitting TRBD2. The germline gives CDR1 SGHTA, CDR2 FQGNSA. The V gene end was trimmed by 5 bases and the J gene end by 10 bases; junction bases not matched to a gene: 7. CDR3 length equals 13 residues.

The rearrangement links TRBV27 to TRBJ2-7; 8 bases match TRBD1. Germline loops: CDR1 MNHEY, CDR2 SMNVEV (reference sequence). V dropped 4 bases and J dropped 0; count of bases not matched to a gene: 5. This CDR3 has 15 amino acids. The CDR3 is CASSSGQVSSYEQYF. The CDR3 DNA is TGTGCCAGCAGTTCGGGACAGGTGAGCTCCTACGAGCAGTACTTC.

In this sample, this clone turned up once. CDR3 residues: CASSPQVPDHGELFF. As DNA, the CDR3 is TGTGCCAGCAGCCCACAGGTGCCAGATCACGGGGAGCTGTTTTTT. V gene TRBV2 combines with J gene TRBJ2-2, with D maybe TRBD1 (5 bases). The CDR3 loop spans 15 amino acids. Germline V CDR1 and CDR2: SNHLY, FYNNEI. V shed 6 bases and J shed 7 bases, with 18 bases lying between them.

The chain is built from TRBV9 and TRBJ2-3; 7 bases line up with TRBD1. Germline V gene sequence: CDR1 SGDLS, CDR2 YYNGEE. This CDR3 is built from 16 residues. Trimming took 4 bases from V and 0 from J; bases not matched to a gene: 8. CDR3 sequence (DNA): TGTGCCAGCAGCCTCGAACAGGGGACGAGCACAGATACGCAGTATTTT. Encoded protein: CASSLEQGTSTDTQYF. Complete variable domain (other parts from reference TRBV9 and TRBJ2-3): DSGVTQTPKHLITATGQRVTLRCSPRSGDLSVYWYQQSLDQGLQFLIQYYNGEERAKGNILERFSAQQFPDLHSELNLSSLELGDSALYFCASSLEQGTSTDTQYFGPGTRLTVL.

The chain joins TRBV18 to TRBJ2-6; D unresolved. The CDR3 runs to 16 residues. Germline lookup yields CDR1 KGHSH and CDR2 LQKENI. Trimming shortened V by 6 bases and J by 2 bases, and 14 bases separated the two germline ends. The CDR3 DNA sequence: TGTGCCAGCTCCGAGCAGGCGCCGACTGGGGCCAACGTCCTGACTTTC. Encoded protein: CASSEQAPTGANVLTF.

This clone has a single count. V usage is TRBV18 and J usage is TRBJ2-7; 9 bases are a match to TRBD1. The CDR3 runs 16 residues. CDR1 is KGHSH, CDR2 LQKENI, per germline. After removal of 6 bases from V and 2 bases from J, the junction contained 11 bases not matched to a gene. This CDR3 reads CASSSTGTGQPYEQYF. CDR3 nucleotide sequence: TGTGCCAGCTCCTCAACCGGGACAGGGCAACCCTACGAGCAGTACTTC.

The chain links TRBV14 to TRBJ2-7; D is ambiguous. Germline V gives CDR1 SGHDN, CDR2 FVKESK. This CDR3 spans 15 amino acids. V gave up 1 base and J gave up 2 bases, with 12 bases separating them. The CDR3: CASSQGRAGPYEQYF. CDR3 bases: TGTGCCAGCAGCCAAGGGCGCGCAGGCCCCTACGAGCAGTACTTC. Variable domain in full (rest from reference TRBV14 and TRBJ2-7): EAGVTQFPSHSVIEKGQTVTLRCDPISGHDNLYWYRRVMGKEIKFLLHFVKESKQDESGMPNNRFLAERTGGTYSTLKVQPAELEDSGVYFCASSQGRAGPYEQYFGPGTRLTVT.

Here the CDR3 reads CASRKGVGEGQPQHF. CDR3 DNA: TGTGCCAGCAGAAAGGGGGTAGGGGAAGGTCAGCCCCAGCATTTT. This chain uses TRBV27 with TRBJ1-5; D possibly corresponds to TRBD1 (6 bases). This CDR3 contains 15 residues. V lost 6 bases and J 6 bases, leaving 18 bases between the germline ends. CDR1 and CDR2 from the germline V gene are MNHEY and SMNVEV (reference sequence).

V is TRBV7-2 and J is TRBJ1-1; 7 nucleotides line up with TRBD1. The CDR3 length is 14 residues. The V segment lost 4 bases and the J segment 4 bases; nucleotides outside the gene matches: 6. Germline CDR1 SGHTA, CDR2 FQGNSA. CDR3 sequence: CASSWGQTSTEAFF. CDR3 sequence (DNA): TGTGCCAGCAGCTGGGGACAGACTAGCACTGAAGCTTTCTTT.

This clone appeared once. V and J are TRBV12-5 and TRBJ2-5; D is unresolved. This CDR3 has 15 residues. With 4 bases removed from V and 3 bases from J, the gap between germline ends came to 15 bases. Germline-derived CDR1 and CDR2 are LGHNT and FRNRAP. DNA for the CDR3: TGTGCTAGTGGTTCGAGTCCCGATCTAAAAGAGACCCAGTACTTC. Translated: CASGSSPDLKETQYF.